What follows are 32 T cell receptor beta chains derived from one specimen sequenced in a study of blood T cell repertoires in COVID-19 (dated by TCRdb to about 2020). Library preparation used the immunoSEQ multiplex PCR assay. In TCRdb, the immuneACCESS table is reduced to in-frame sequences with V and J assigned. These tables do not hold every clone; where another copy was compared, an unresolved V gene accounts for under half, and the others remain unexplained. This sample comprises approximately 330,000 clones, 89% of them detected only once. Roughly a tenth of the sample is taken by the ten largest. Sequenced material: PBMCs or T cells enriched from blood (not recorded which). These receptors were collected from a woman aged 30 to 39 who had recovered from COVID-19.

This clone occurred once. This CDR3 is CASSALAGVGTDTQYF. CDR3 nucleotide sequence: TGTGCCAGTAGTGCGCTAGCGGGAGTCGGCACAGATACGCAGTATTTT. J is TRBJ2-3 and V is TRBV19; TRBD2 agrees at 10 bases. This CDR3 has 16 residues. V lost 5 bases, J lost 1 base, and 6 bases stayed unmatched. Germline V gene lookup returns CDR1 LNHDA and CDR2 SQIVND (reference sequence).

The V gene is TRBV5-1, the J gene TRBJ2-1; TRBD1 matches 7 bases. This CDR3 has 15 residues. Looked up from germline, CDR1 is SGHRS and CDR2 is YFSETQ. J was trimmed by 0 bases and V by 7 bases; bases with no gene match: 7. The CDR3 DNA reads TGCGCCAGCCGGATACAGGGGAGCTCCTACAATGAGCAGTTCTTC. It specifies CASRIQGSSYNEQFF. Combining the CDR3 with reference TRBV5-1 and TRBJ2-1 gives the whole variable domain KAGVTQTPRYLIKTRGQQVTLSCSPISGHRSVSWYQQTPGQGLQFLFEYFSETQRNKGNFPGRFSGRQFSNSRSEMNVSTLELGDSALYLCASRIQGSSYNEQFFGPGTRLTVL.

DNA of the CDR3: TGTGCCAGCAGTTACCAATCGGACTTAGAAGAGACCCAGTACTTC. Amino acid sequence: CASSYQSDLEETQYF. The gene calls are TRBV6-5 and TRBJ2-5; possibly TRBD2 for D (5 bases). Germline CDR1 is MNHEY and CDR2 is SVGAGI. The CDR3 runs to 15 residues. Between the trimmed V and J ends, which lost 2 bases and 3 bases, there was a span of 13 bases.

DNA of the CDR3: TGTGCCAGCAGCCCACGAACAGGACCCTCCTACGAGCAGTACTTC. As protein: CASSPRTGPSYEQYF. This rearrangement joins TRBV7-2 to TRBJ2-7; D may be TRBD1 (5 bases). V dropped 5 bases and J dropped 0 bases, with 14 bases sitting between them. Germline-derived CDR1 and CDR2 are SGHTA and FQGNSA. The CDR3 extends over 15 amino acids.

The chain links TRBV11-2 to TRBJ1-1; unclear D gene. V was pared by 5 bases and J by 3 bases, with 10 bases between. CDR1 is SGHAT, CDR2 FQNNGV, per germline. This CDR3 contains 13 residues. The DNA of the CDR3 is TGTGCCAGCAGCACCACAGTGGACACTGAAGCTTTCTTT. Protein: CASSTTVDTEAFF. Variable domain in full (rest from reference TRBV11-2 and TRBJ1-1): EAGVAQSPRYKIIEKRQSVAFWCNPISGHATLYWYQQILGQGPKLLIQFQNNGVVDDSQLPKDRFSAERLKGVDSTLKIQPAKLEDSAVYLCASSTTVDTEAFFGQGTRLTVV.

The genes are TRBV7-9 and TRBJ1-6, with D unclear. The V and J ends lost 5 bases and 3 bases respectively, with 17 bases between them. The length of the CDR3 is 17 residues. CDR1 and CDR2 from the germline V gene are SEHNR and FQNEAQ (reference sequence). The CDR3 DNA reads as TGTGCCAGCAGCCCTACCGGCGGACGGGACTATAATTCACCCCTCCACTTT. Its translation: CASSPTGGRDYNSPLHF.

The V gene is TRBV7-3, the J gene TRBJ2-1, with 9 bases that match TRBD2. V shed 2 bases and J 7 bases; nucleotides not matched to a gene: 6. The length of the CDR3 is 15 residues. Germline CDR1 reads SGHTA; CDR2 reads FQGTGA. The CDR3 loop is CASSLAGGPVNEQFF. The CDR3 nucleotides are TGTGCCAGCAGCTTAGCGGGAGGGCCTGTAAATGAGCAGTTCTTC.

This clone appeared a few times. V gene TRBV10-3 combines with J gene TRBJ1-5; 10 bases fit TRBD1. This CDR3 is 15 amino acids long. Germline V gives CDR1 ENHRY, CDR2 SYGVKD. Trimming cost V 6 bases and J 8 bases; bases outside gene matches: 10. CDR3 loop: CAIRAGTGDFEPQHF. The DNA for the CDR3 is TGTGCCATCAGGGCCGGGACAGGGGACTTTGAGCCCCAGCATTTT.

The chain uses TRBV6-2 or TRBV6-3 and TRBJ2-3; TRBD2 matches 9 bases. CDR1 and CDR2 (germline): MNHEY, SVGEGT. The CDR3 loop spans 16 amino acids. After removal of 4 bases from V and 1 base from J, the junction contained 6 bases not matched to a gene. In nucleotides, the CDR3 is TGTGCCAGCAGTTCCGCTAGCGGGGTAGGCACAGATACGCAGTATTTT. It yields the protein CASSSASGVGTDTQYF.

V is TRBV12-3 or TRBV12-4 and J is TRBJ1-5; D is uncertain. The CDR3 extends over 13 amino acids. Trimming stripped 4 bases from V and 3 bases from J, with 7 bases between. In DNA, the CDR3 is TGTGCCAGCAGTTCGTTCGTCAATCAGCCCCAGCATTTT. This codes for CASSSFVNQPQHF.

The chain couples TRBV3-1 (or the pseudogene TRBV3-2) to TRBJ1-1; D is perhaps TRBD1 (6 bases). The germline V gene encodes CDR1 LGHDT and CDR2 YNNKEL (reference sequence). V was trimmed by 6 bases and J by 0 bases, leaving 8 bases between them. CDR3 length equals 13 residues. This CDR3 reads CASSRQVNTEAFF. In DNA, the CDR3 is TGTGCCAGCAGTCGACAGGTGAACACTGAAGCTTTCTTT.

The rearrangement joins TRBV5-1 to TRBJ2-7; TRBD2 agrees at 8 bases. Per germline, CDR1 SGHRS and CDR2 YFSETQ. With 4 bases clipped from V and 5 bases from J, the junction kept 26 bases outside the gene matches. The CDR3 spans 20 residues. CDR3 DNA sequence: TGCGCCAGCAGCGCAAGATCCGGGCCGCGGGGCGGCGGGAGGTATGACGAGCAGTACTTC. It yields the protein CASSARSGPRGGGRYDEQYF.

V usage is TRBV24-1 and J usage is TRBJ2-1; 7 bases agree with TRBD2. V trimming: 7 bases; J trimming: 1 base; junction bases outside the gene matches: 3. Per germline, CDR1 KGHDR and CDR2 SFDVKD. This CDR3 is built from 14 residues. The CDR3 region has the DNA TGTGCCACCAGCCGCGGGAGTTCCTACAATGAGCAGTTCTTC. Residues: CATSRGSSYNEQFF.

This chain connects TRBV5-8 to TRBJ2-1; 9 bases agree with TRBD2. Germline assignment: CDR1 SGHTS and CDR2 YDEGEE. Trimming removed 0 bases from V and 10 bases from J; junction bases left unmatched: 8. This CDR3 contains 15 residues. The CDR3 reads CASSLGTSDAREQFF. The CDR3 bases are TGTGCCAGCAGCTTGGGGACTAGCGATGCACGGGAGCAGTTCTTC.

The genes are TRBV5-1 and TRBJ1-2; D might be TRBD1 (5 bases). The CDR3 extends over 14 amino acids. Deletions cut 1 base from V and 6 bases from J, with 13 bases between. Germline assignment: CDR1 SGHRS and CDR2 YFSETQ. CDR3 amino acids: CASSLTQAQDGYTF. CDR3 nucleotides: TGCGCCAGCAGCTTGACACAGGCACAGGATGGCTACACCTTC.

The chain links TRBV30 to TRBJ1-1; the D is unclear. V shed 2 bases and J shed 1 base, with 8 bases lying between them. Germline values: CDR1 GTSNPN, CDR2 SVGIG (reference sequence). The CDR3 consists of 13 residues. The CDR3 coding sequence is TGTGCCTGGAGTAAAATGGCGAACACTGAAGCTTTCTTT. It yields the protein CAWSKMANTEAFF.

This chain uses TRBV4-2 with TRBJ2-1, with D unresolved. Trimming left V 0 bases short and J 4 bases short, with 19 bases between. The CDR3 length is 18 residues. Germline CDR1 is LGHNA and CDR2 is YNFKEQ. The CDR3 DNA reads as TGTGCCAGCAGCCAAGATCTATCTGCGAAAGCGCCTTACAATGAGCAGTTCTTC. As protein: CASSQDLSAKAPYNEQFF.

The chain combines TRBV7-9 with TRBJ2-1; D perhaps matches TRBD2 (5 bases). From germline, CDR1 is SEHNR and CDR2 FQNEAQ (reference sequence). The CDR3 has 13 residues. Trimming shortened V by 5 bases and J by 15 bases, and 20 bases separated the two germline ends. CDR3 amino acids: CASSLTEAGPTFF. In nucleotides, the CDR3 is TGTGCCAGCAGCCTTACAGAGGCGGGCCCCACGTTCTTC.

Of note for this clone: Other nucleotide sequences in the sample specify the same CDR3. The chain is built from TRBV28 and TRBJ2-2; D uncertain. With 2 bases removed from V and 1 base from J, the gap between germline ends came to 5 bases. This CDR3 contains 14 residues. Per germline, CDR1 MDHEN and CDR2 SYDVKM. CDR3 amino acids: CASSLGQNTGELFF. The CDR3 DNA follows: TGTGCCAGCAGTTTAGGCCAGAACACCGGGGAGCTGTTTTTT.

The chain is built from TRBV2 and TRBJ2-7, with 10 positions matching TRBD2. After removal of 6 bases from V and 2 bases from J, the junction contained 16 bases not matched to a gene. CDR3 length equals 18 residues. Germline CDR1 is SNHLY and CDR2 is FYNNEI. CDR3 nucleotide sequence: TGTGCCAGCAGCCAAACCTCCCCTTGGACTAGCGGAGCCTACGAGCAGTACTTC. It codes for CASSQTSPWTSGAYEQYF.

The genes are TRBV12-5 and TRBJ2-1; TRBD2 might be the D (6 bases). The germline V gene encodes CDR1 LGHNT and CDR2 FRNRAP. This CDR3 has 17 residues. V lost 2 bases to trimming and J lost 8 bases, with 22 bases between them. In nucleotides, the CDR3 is TGTGCTAGTGGTTTGAATATCTTTGGGGGAGGTAGCGATGAGCAGTTCTTC. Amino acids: CASGLNIFGGGSDEQFF.

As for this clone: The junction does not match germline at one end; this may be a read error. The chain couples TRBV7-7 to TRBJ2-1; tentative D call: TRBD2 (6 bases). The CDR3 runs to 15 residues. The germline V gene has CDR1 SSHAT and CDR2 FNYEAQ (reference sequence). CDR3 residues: CASSLVPSAYNEQFF. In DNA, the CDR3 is TGTGCTAGCAGCTTAGTGCCTAGCGCATACAATGAGCAGTTCTTC.

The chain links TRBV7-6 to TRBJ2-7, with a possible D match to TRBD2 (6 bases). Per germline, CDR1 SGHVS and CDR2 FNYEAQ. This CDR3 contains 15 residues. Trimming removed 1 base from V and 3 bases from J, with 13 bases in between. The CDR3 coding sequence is TGTGCCAGCAGCTTAGTGGGAGTTAGCGGCTACGAGCAGTACTTC. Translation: CASSLVGVSGYEQYF.

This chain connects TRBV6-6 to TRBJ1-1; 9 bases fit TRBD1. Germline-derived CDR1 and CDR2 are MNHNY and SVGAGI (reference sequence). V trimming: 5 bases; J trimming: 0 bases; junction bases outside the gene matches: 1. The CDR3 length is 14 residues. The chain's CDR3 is CASSDRGMNTEAFF. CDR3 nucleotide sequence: TGTGCCAGCAGTGACAGGGGGATGAACACTGAAGCTTTCTTT.

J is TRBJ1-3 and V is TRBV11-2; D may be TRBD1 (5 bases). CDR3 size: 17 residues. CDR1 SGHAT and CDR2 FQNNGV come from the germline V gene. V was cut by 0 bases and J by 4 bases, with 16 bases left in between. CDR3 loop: CASSLDRWGQDGNTIYF. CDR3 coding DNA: TGTGCCAGCAGCTTAGATCGATGGGGCCAGGACGGAAACACCATATATTTT.

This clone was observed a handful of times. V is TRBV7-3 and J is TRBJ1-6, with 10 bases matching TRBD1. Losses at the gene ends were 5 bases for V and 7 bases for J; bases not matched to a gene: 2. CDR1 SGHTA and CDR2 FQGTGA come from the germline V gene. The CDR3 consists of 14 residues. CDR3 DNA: TGTGCCAGCAGCGAGGACAGGGGGAATTCACCCCTCCACTTT. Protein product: CASSEDRGNSPLHF.

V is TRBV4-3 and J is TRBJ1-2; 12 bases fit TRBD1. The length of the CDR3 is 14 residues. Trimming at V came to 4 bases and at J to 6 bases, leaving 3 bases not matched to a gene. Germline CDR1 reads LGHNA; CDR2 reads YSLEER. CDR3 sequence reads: CASSRGQGAHGYTF. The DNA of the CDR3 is TGCGCCAGCAGCCGGGGACAGGGGGCTCATGGCTACACCTTC.

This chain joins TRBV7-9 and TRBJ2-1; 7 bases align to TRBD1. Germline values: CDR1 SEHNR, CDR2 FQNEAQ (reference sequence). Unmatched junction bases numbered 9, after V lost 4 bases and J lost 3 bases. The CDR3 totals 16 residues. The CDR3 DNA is TGTGCCAGCAGCTCCACCGGGACAGAATACTACAATGAGCAGTTCTTC. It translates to CASSSTGTEYYNEQFF.

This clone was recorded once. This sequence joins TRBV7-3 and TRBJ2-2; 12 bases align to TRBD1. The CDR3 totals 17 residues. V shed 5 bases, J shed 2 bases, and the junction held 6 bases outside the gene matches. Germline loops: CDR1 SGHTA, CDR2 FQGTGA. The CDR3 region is CASSPVGTGGNTGELFF. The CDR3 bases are TGTGCCAGCAGCCCCGTCGGGACAGGGGGCAACACCGGGGAGCTGTTTTTT. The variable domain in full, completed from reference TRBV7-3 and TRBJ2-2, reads GAGVSQTPSNKVTEKGKYVELRCDPISGHTALYWYRQSLGQGPEFLIYFQGTGAADDSGLPNDRFFAVRPEGSVSTLKIQRTERGDSAVYLCASSPVGTGGNTGELFFGEGSRLTVL.

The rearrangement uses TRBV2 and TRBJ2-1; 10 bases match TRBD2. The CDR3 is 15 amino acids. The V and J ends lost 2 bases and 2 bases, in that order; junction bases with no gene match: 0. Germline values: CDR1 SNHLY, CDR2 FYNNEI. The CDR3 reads CASSESGRAYNEQFF. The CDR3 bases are TGTGCCAGCAGTGAAAGCGGGAGGGCCTACAATGAGCAGTTCTTC.

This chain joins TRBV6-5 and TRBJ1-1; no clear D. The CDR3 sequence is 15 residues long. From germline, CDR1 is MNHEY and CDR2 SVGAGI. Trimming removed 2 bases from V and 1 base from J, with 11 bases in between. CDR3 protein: CASSYDHTENTEAFF. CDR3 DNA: TGTGCCAGCAGTTACGATCATACAGAGAACACTGAAGCTTTCTTT.

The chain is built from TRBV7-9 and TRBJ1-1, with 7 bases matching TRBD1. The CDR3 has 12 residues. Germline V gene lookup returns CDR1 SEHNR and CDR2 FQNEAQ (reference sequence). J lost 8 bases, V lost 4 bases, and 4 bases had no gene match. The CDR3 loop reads CASSYPGQEAFF. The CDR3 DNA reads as TGTGCCAGCAGCTATCCGGGACAGGAAGCTTTCTTT. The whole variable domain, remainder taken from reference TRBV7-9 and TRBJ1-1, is DTGVSQNPRHKITKRGQNVTFRCDPISEHNRLYWYRQTLGQGPEFLTYFQNEAQLEKSRLLSDRFSAERPKGSFSTLEIQRTEQGDSAMYLCASSYPGQEAFFGQGTRLTVV.